This record looks at one T cell receptor beta chain sequence and its context. The record originates from a study of cytomegalovirus exposure and HLA in healthy donors. The CDR3 runs to 15 residues. The germline V and J ends were trimmed by 3 bases and 6 bases, with 15 bases remaining between them. Germline V gene sequence: CDR1 MNHEY, CDR2 SMNVEV (reference sequence). The study ran its PCR with 60 Vbeta and 13 Jbeta primers. Here immunoSEQ multiplex PCR was the method, and the copy in TCRdb shows in-frame clones only, minus some. There are 150,000 to 200,000 clones in the sample, with 0.7% to 1% held by the top ten.

The receptor comes from a woman aged 18-30 years in good health and CMV-seropositive. The source material was PBMCs. The chain combines TRBV27 with TRBJ1-5, with D perhaps TRBD1 (6 bases). The CDR3 DNA reads as TGTGCCAGCAGTTTGAGTCAGGGGTTTCCTCAGCCCCAGCATTTT. Translated: CASSLSQGFPQPQHF.